Listed below are T cell receptor beta chains from one sample, sequenced in a study of regulatory T cells in long-lasting Graves disease. One entry per CDR3 protein results from TCRdb running MiXCR on the multiplex PCR reads. The sample has approximately 440,000 distinct CDR3 sequences; 20% to 30% are singletons. The source material was peripheral blood mononuclear cells (PBMCs), sampled when the disease was refractory, from a patient treated with antithyroid drugs. These TCRs come from a female donor with Graves disease. The CDR3 runs from the conserved cysteine through the conserved F or W. The order of the fields is CDR3 length, D gene, J gene, V gene, clone size, CDR3 DNA, CDR3 protein. A D gene is named only where the DNA matches it firmly. Only some rows state a clone size, as once, few, many or a class for expanded clones.

length: 16
D: TRBD2
J: TRBJ2-7
V: TRBV4-2
size: few
DNA: TGTGCCAGCAGCCAAGATGGGGCGGGAGTTGCCTACGAGCAGTACTTC
CDR3: CASSQDGAGVAYEQYF

length: 13
D: TRBD1
J: TRBJ1-2
V: TRBV20-1
size: few
DNA: TGCAGTGCAATAGGGGGCGCAGAGCTTGGCTACACCTTC
CDR3: CSAIGGAELGYTF

length: 13
D: -
J: TRBJ1-5
V: TRBV20-1
size: few
DNA: TGCAGTGCTAGAATGGATAGCAATCAGCCCCAGCATTTT
CDR3: CSARMDSNQPQHF

length: 15
D: TRBD2
J: TRBJ2-7
V: TRBV28
size: many
DNA: TGTGCCAGCAGTCTATTAGCGGGAGGCCTCTACGAGCAGTACTTC
CDR3: CASSLLAGGLYEQYF

length: 14
D: -
J: TRBJ1-1
V: TRBV6-1
size: many
DNA: TGTGCCAGCAGTCAAACCGGGACGGCCGGGGAAGCTTTCTTT
CDR3: CASSQTGTAGEAFF

length: 14
D: TRBD1
J: TRBJ2-7
V: TRBV6-1
size: few
DNA: TGTGCCAGCAGCGACAGGGGGGGCTCCTACGAGCAGTACTTC
CDR3: CASSDRGGSYEQYF

length: 15
D: -
J: TRBJ1-4
V: TRBV20-1
size: many
DNA: TGCAGTGCTAGTGCCCCGATGGTAACTAATGAAAAACTGTTTTTT
CDR3: CSASAPMVTNEKLFF

length: 14
D: TRBD2
J: TRBJ2-5
V: TRBV3-1
size: few
DNA: TGTGCCAGCAGCCTACGGACTAGCGTGGAGACCCAGTACTTC
CDR3: CASSLRTSVETQYF

length: 15
D: -
J: TRBJ1-3
V: TRBV20-1
size: few
DNA: TGCAGTGCTAGGCCTGCGTGGGAGGGGCTAGACACCATATATTTT
CDR3: CSARPAWEGLDTIYF

length: 13
D: -
J: TRBJ1-1
V: TRBV2
size: many
DNA: TGTGCCAGCAGTGAAGGGTTGAACACTGAAGCTTTCTTT
CDR3: CASSEGLNTEAFF

length: 16
D: -
J: TRBJ1-1
V: TRBV7-9
size: few
DNA: TGTGCCAGCAGCTTAGCCAATCGACAGATGAACACTGAAGCTTTCTTT
CDR3: CASSLANRQMNTEAFF

length: 15
D: -
J: TRBJ2-3
V: TRBV6-5
size: -
DNA: TGTGCCAGCAGTTACTCGAGACAGGCCACAGATACGCAGTATTTT
CDR3: CASSYSRQATDTQYF

length: 17
D: TRBD2
J: TRBJ2-1
V: TRBV19
size: -
DNA: TGTGCCAGTAGTATCCTGGGTCCAGCGGGAGGGTTGAATGAGCAGTTCTTC
CDR3: CASSILGPAGGLNEQFF

length: 16
D: -
J: TRBJ1-4
V: TRBV28
size: many
DNA: TGTGCCAGCAGCGGACAGCTGGTGTCAACTAATGAAAAACTGTTTTTT
CDR3: CASSGQLVSTNEKLFF

length: 15
D: -
J: TRBJ1-2
V: TRBV2
size: many
DNA: TGTGCCAGCAGTGAATACGCTCCGGGCTCTAGAGGCTACACCTTC
CDR3: CASSEYAPGSRGYTF

length: 13
D: -
J: TRBJ2-2
V: TRBV7-9
size: -
DNA: TGTGCCAGCAGCCCCATGGGGTCCGGGGAGCTGTTTTTT
CDR3: CASSPMGSGELFF